The text below deals with one T cell receptor beta chain. This record comes from a study of blood T cell repertoires in COVID-19. Across the study: The samples span acute and convalescent COVID-19 from the United States, Italy and Spain.

This CDR3 region has 15 residues. Germline V gene sequence: CDR1 SGHTA, CDR2 FQGNSA. After removal of 1 base from V and 3 bases from J, the junction contained 6 bases not matched to a gene. Libraries were prepared by immunoSEQ multiplex PCR; TCRdb keeps only in-frame clonotypes and omits some of them. The data show tens of thousands of clones, roughly 80% seen once. This chain uses TRBV7-2 with TRBJ2-7, with 7 bases identical to TRBD2. Input material: peripheral blood. The clonotype was recovered from a man aged 65 to 79 with COVID-19, enrolled during active disease. The chain's CDR3 is CASSLVGGGRYEQYF. DNA of the CDR3: TGTGCCAGCAGCTTAGTTGGCGGGGGACGCTACGAGCAGTACTTC.